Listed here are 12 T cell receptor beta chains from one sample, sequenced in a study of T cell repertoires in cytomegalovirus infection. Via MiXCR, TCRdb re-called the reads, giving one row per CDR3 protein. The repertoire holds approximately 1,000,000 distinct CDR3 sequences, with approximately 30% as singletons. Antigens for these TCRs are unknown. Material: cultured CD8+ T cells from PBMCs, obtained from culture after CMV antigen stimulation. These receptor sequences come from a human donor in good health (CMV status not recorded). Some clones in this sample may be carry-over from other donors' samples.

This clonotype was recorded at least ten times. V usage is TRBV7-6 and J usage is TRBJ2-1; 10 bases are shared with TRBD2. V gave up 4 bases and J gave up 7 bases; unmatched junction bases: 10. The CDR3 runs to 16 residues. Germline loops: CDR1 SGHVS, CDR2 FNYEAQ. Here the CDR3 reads CASSSLEAGGPNEQFF. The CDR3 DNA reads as TGTGCCAGCAGCTCGCTTGAAGCGGGGGGGCCTAATGAGCAGTTCTTC.

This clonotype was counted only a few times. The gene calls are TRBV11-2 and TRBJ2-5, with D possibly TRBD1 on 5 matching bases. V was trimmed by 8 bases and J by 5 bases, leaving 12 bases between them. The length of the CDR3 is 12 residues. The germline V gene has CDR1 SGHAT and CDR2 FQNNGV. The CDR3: CASGRVLETQYF. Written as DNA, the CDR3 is TGTGCCAGCGGCAGGGTTTTGGAGACCCAGTACTTC.

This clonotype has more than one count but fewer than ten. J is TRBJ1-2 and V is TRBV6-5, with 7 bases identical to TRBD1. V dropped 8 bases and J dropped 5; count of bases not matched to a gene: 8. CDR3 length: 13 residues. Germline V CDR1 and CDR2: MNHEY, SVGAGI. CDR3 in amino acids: CASGPGQNYGYTF. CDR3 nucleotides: TGTGCCAGCGGCCCGGGACAGAATTATGGCTACACCTTC.

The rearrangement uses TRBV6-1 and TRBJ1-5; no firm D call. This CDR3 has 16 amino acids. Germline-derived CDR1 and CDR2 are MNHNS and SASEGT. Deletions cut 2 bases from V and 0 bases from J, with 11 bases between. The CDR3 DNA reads TGTGCCAGCAGTGAAAAAGGTCGTATTAGCAATCAGCCCCAGCATTTT. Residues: CASSEKGRISNQPQHF.

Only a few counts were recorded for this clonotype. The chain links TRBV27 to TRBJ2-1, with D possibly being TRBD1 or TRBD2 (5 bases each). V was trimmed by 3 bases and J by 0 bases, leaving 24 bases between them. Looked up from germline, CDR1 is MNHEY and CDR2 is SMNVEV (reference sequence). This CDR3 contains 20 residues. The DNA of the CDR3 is TGTGCCAGCAGTTTCCCCCCGAGGGGTGCAGGCGCCAGCTCCTACAATGAGCAGTTCTTC. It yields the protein CASSFPPRGAGASSYNEQFF.

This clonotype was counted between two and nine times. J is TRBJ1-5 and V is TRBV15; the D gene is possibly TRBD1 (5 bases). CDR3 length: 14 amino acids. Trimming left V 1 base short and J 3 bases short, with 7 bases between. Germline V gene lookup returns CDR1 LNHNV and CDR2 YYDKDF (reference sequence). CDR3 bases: TGTGCCACCAGCAGAGCGGGGGACAATCAGCCCCAGCATTTT. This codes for CATSRAGDNQPQHF.

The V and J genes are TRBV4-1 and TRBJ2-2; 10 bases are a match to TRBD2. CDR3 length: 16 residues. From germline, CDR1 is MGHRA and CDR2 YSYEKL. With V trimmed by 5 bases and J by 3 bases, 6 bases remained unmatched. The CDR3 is CASSGSGGSYTGELFF. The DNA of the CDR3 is TGCGCCAGCAGCGGTAGCGGGGGGTCTTACACCGGGGAGCTGTTTTTT.

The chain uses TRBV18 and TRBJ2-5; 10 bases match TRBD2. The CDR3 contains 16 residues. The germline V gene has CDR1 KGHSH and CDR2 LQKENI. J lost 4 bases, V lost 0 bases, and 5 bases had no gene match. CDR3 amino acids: CASSPPSSGGGETQYF. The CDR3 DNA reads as TGTGCCAGCTCACCACCGTCTAGCGGGGGAGGAGAGACCCAGTACTTC.

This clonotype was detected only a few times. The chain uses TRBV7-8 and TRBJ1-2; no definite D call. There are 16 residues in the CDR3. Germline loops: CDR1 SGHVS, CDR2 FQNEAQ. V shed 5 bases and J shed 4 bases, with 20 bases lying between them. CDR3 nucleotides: TGTGCCAGCAGCCCATCTAGTCGGTTACTACGCTATGGCTACACCTTC. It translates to CASSPSSRLLRYGYTF.

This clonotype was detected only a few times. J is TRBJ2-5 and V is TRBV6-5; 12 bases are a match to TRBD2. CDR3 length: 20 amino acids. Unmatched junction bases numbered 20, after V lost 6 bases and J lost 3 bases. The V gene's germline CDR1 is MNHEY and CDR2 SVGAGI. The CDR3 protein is CASSPTRVLAGGPIKETQYF. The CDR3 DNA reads TGTGCCAGCAGCCCCACGAGGGTACTAGCGGGGGGCCCGATTAAAGAGACCCAGTACTTC.

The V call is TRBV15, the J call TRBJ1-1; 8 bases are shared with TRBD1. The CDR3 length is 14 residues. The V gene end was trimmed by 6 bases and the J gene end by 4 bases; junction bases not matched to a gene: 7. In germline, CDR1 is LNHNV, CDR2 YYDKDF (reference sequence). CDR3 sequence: CATSPGGWGTEAFF. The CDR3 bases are TGTGCCACCAGTCCAGGGGGCTGGGGCACTGAAGCTTTCTTT.

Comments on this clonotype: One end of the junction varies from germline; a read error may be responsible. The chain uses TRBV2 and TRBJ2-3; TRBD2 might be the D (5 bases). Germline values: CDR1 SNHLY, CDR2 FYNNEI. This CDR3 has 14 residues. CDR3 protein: CVSPLSGVTDTQYF. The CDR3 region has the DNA TGTGTCAGCCCCCTCTCCGGGGTCACAGATACGCAGTATTTT.